This T cell receptor (beta chain) is from a study of early T cells in non-severe SARS-CoV-2 infection. Across the study: Chains were unpaired, as sequencing was done on bulk RNA from unsorted whole blood. Notes on the study in general: CD4 and private specificities were missed by VDJdb matching, which favored anti-spike CD8 responses.

The germline CDR1 and CDR2 sequences are DFQATT and SNEGSKA (reference sequence). The CDR3 is made up of 16 amino acids. To note about this clonotype: Its cognate antigen is unknown.

The TCR library protocol was used to attach unique molecular identifiers. These identifiers were attached to individual cDNA molecules. TCRdb passed the 5' RACE reads through MiXCR, listing each CDR3 protein once. Among about 110,000 distinct CDR3 sequences, 10% to 15% were seen once, and the ten largest hold approximately 3.5%. This sequence joins TRBV20-1 and TRBJ1-6; 7 bases match TRBD1. The sequence came from an adult who was a healthcare worker with PCR-confirmed SARS-CoV-2 infection or an uninfected control (not recorded which). Sequencing was performed on whole blood, taken at baseline. The CDR3 DNA reads as TGCAGGGCCGGAGGGGGCAGAGGCTCCTATAATTCACCCCTCCACTTT. Translating it yields CRAGGGRGSYNSPLHF.